This paragraph covers one TCR beta chain sequence. Antigen: not known. The CDR3 is 16 residues long. After removal of 1 base from V and 4 bases from J, the junction contained 7 bases not matched to a gene. Germline assignment: CDR1 SEHNR and CDR2 FQNEAQ (reference sequence). The sample belongs to a study of ipilimumab plus nivolumab after autologous stem cell transplantation. Points from the study as a whole: TCR repertoire, Treg phenotype and gut microbiota reportedly support more study of this approach.

Libraries were prepared by immunoSEQ multiplex PCR; TCRdb keeps only in-frame clonotypes and omits some of them. This sample carries some 6,100 clones, roughly nine tenths of them seen once, and the ten largest clones take roughly 5%. The TCR sequence derives from a female donor with multiple myeloma. J is TRBJ2-5 and V is TRBV7-9, with 9 bases fitting TRBD1. Material: PBMCs, obtained in a trial of ipilimumab plus nivolumab as post-transplant consolidation. CDR3 nucleotide sequence: TGTGCCAGCAGCTTAGAAAGACAGGGGGTAAGAGAGACCCAGTACTTC. It encodes CASSLERQGVRETQYF.